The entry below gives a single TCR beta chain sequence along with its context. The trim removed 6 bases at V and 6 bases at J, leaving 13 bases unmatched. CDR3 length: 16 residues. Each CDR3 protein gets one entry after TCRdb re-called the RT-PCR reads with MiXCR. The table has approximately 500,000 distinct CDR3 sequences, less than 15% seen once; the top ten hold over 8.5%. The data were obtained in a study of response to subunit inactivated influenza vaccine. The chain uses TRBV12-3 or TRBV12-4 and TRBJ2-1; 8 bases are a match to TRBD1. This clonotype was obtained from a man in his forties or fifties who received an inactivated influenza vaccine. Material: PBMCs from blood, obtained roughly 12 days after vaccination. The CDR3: CASSFHGTGNINEQFF. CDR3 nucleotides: TGTGCCAGCAGCTTTCACGGGACAGGCAATATCAATGAGCAGTTCTTC.